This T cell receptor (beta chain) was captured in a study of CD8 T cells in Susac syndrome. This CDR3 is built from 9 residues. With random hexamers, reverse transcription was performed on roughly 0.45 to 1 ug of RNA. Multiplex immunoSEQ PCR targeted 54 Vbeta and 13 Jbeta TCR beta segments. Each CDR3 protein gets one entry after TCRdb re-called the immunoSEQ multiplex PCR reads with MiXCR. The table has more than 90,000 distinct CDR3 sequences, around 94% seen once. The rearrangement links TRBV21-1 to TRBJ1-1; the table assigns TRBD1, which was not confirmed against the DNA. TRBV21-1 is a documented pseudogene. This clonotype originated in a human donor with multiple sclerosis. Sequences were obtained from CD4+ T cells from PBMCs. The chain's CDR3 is CDPVGEAFF. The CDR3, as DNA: TGTGACCCTGTGGGTGAAGCTTTCTTT.